These 20 T cell receptor beta chains share one sample of origin, sequenced in a study of cytomegalovirus exposure and HLA in healthy donors. Primers included in the PCR were 60 Vbeta and 13 Jbeta primers. The protocol was immunoSEQ multiplex PCR, while the TCRdb copy is restricted to in-frame clones and leaves out a portion. In total, the table holds about 72,000 clones. Sequenced sample: PBMCs. The origin of the receptors is a middle-aged man in good health and CMV-seronegative.

V is TRBV5-1 and J is TRBJ1-1; D unclear. From germline, CDR1 is SGHRS and CDR2 YFSETQ. CDR3 length: 12 amino acids. Trimming removed 3 bases from V and 6 bases from J, with 9 bases in between. CDR3 sequence (DNA): TGCGCCAGCAGCTCGTCGGGTTCTGAAGCTTTCTTT. This codes for CASSSSGSEAFF.

V and J are TRBV25-1 and TRBJ2-5; 7 bases agree with TRBD1. CDR3 length: 14 amino acids. CDR1 is MGHDK, CDR2 SYGVNS, per germline. Unmatched junction bases numbered 7, after V lost 4 bases and J lost 5 bases. For the CDR3, the DNA is TGTGCCAGCAGTGGACAGGGTAGTGTGGAGACCCAGTACTTC. Protein sequence: CASSGQGSVETQYF.

The chain links TRBV7-9 to TRBJ2-2; D perhaps matches TRBD1 (6 bases). The V and J ends lost 5 bases and 2 bases respectively, with 15 bases between them. CDR1 is SEHNR and CDR2 is FQNEAQ in the germline V gene (reference sequence). This CDR3 comprises 16 residues. The CDR3 sequence is CASSRARTDNTGELFF. In nucleotides, the CDR3 is TGTGCCAGCAGCCGCGCTCGGACAGATAACACCGGGGAGCTGTTTTTT.

This rearrangement joins TRBV7-8 to TRBJ1-2; D is possibly TRBD1 (6 bases). The germline V gene encodes CDR1 SGHVS and CDR2 FQNEAQ. This CDR3 comprises 13 residues. The V end was cut by 1 base, the J end by 3 bases, with 6 bases between. Written as DNA, the CDR3 is TGTGCCAGCAGCTTAGGACAGGACTATGGCTACACCTTC. Protein sequence: CASSLGQDYGYTF.

The rearrangement links TRBV19 to TRBJ1-3, with a tentative D call TRBD1 (5 bases). This CDR3 comprises 14 residues. Germline-derived CDR1 and CDR2 are LNHDA and SQIVND (reference sequence). The V gene lost 6 bases and the J gene lost 4 bases, with 13 bases spanning the gap. The CDR3 DNA reads TGTGCCAGTAGCACCACCTACAGGGGAAACACCATATATTTT. This sequence encodes CASSTTYRGNTIYF.

The chain combines TRBV5-1 with TRBJ2-4; 7 bases map to TRBD1. The CDR3 runs 17 residues. Germline V lookup: CDR1 SGHRS, CDR2 YFSETQ. Germline trimming cut 0 bases from V and 2 bases from J; bases unmatched to any gene: 8. The CDR3 DNA is TGCGCCAGCAGCTTGGCCGAAATGGGACAGTCCAAAAACATTCAGTACTTC. Translation gives CASSLAEMGQSKNIQYF.

The rearrangement uses TRBV19 and TRBJ1-1; no reliable D call. The germline CDR1 and CDR2 sequences are LNHDA and SQIVND (reference sequence). CDR3 length: 13 amino acids. V was shortened by 2 bases and J by 6 bases, with 10 bases between the two germline ends. The CDR3 spells CASSISFGPEAFF. For the CDR3, the DNA is TGTGCCAGTAGTATAAGTTTTGGGCCTGAAGCTTTCTTT.

The CDR3, as DNA: TGTGCCAGCTCCTTCGACAGGGTTGGTAACTATGGCTACACCTTC. Protein sequence: CASSFDRVGNYGYTF. This chain links TRBV18 with TRBJ1-2, with 7 bases that match TRBD1. J lost 1 base, V lost 6 bases, and 8 bases had no gene match. In germline, CDR1 is KGHSH, CDR2 LQKENI. The CDR3 runs 15 residues.

This sequence joins TRBV5-4 and TRBJ1-5; weak D call: TRBD1 (6 bases). The germline V gene has CDR1 SGHNT and CDR2 YYREEE (reference sequence). This CDR3 has 14 residues. V gave up 1 base and J gave up 4 bases, with 9 bases separating them. The CDR3: CASSLQGSNQPQHF. The DNA of the CDR3 is TGTGCCAGCAGCTTGCAGGGGTCGAATCAGCCCCAGCATTTT. Looking up the rest from reference TRBV5-4 and TRBJ1-5 gives the full variable domain: ETGVTQSPTHLIKTRGQQVTLRCSSQSGHNTVSWYQQALGQGPQFIFQYYREEENGRGNFPPRFSGLQFPNYSSELNVNALELDDSALYLCASSLQGSNQPQHFGDGTRLSIL.

The chain uses TRBV20-1 and TRBJ2-1; D may be TRBD1 (5 bases). The CDR3 consists of 11 residues. V shed 4 bases and J shed 7 bases, with 8 bases lying between them. The germline V gene has CDR1 DFQATT and CDR2 SNEGSKA (reference sequence). The CDR3 nucleotides read TGCAGTGCTATCAGACAGAATGAGCAGTTCTTC. Encoded protein: CSAIRQNEQFF.

The chain recombines TRBV18 with TRBJ1-6, with 9 bases lining up with TRBD1. Germline-derived CDR1 and CDR2 are KGHSH and LQKENI. Losses at the gene ends were 4 bases for V and 6 bases for J; bases not matched to a gene: 4. The CDR3 is 15 residues long. The CDR3 region has the DNA TGTGCCAGCTCACTGGACAGGGGAAGTAATTCACCCCTCCACTTT. Protein sequence: CASSLDRGSNSPLHF.

Here the CDR3 reads CASSLTREETQYF. The CDR3 nucleotides are TGTGCCAGCAGCTTAACCAGGGAAGAGACCCAGTACTTC. The V and J genes are TRBV7-3 and TRBJ2-5, with D possibly matching TRBD1 (5 bases). V was cut by 0 bases and J by 3 bases, with 5 bases left in between. Germline CDR1 SGHTA, CDR2 FQGTGA. The CDR3 loop spans 13 amino acids. The full variable domain, its missing parts supplied by reference TRBV7-3 and TRBJ2-5, is GAGVSQTPSNKVTEKGKYVELRCDPISGHTALYWYRQSLGQGPEFLIYFQGTGAADDSGLPNDRFFAVRPEGSVSTLKIQRTERGDSAVYLCASSLTREETQYFGPGTRLLVL.

The V and J genes are TRBV6-1 and TRBJ1-6; 9 bases map to TRBD1. This CDR3 has 14 amino acids. The V segment lost 7 bases and the J segment 7 bases; nucleotides outside the gene matches: 5. Germline CDR1 MNHNS, CDR2 SASEGT. The CDR3 reads CASNGDRANSPLHF. The CDR3 coding sequence is TGTGCCAGCAACGGGGACAGGGCGAATTCACCCCTCCACTTT.

V is TRBV4-1 and J is TRBJ2-5; 11 positions match TRBD2. Germline V CDR1 and CDR2: MGHRA, YSYEKL. The V gene end was trimmed by 0 bases and the J gene end by 5 bases; junction bases not matched to a gene: 5. This CDR3 has 16 residues. The chain's CDR3 is CASSQEPSGGTETQYF. DNA for the CDR3: TGCGCCAGCAGCCAAGAGCCTAGCGGGGGGACGGAGACCCAGTACTTC.

The V and J genes are TRBV30 and TRBJ2-5; TRBD2 agrees at 8 bases. V shed 2 bases, J shed 4 bases, and the junction held 9 bases outside the gene matches. Germline V gene lookup returns CDR1 GTSNPN and CDR2 SVGIG (reference sequence). The CDR3 spans 15 residues. The DNA of the CDR3 is TGTGCCTGGAGTCCGGGGGGGCGAATATCAGAGACCCAGTACTTC. This codes for CAWSPGGRISETQYF.

As regards this clone: The junction departs from the called germline gene at one end, perhaps through a read error. The J gene is TRBJ2-3, the V gene TRBV7-8, with a weak D call TRBD2 (5 bases). CDR3 length: 11 amino acids. CDR1 is SGHVS, CDR2 FQNEAQ, per germline. The CDR3 region has the DNA TGTGCCAGCACTAGCAAAGATACGCAGTATTTT. Its protein product is CASTSKDTQYF.

This chain uses TRBV30 with TRBJ1-6; 9 nucleotides align to TRBD1. V was pared by 7 bases and J by 5 bases, with 6 bases of the junction left unmatched. Germline V gene sequence: CDR1 GTSNPN, CDR2 SVGIG (reference sequence). The length of the CDR3 is 14 residues. The CDR3 sequence is CASHRGQNNSPLHF. The CDR3 coding sequence is TGTGCCTCTCACAGGGGGCAAAATAATTCACCCCTCCACTTT.

This chain links TRBV2 with TRBJ1-5; D perhaps matches TRBD1 (5 bases). The CDR3 is 15 residues long. Deletions cut 2 bases from V and 3 bases from J, with 11 bases between. CDR1 and CDR2 (germline): SNHLY, FYNNEI. The CDR3 sequence: CASSERGRANQPQHF. The CDR3 DNA sequence: TGTGCCAGCAGTGAAAGGGGCAGAGCCAATCAGCCCCAGCATTTT.

The rearrangement joins TRBV7-9 to TRBJ1-5, with TRBD1 as a possible D gene (5 bases). The CDR3 length is 14 residues. Trimming left V 5 bases short and J 7 bases short, with 15 bases between. Germline assignment: CDR1 SEHNR and CDR2 FQNEAQ (reference sequence). The CDR3 protein is CASSPKGWGQPQHF. The CDR3 coding sequence is TGTGCCAGCAGCCCCAAGGGGTGGGGACAGCCCCAGCATTTT.

J is TRBJ1-3 and V is TRBV30; no clear D gene. This CDR3 is built from 14 residues. Trimming shortened V by 0 bases and J by 4 bases, and 10 bases separated the two germline ends. CDR1 GTSNPN and CDR2 SVGIG come from the germline V gene (reference sequence). The chain's CDR3 is CAWSVRRVGNTIYF. In nucleotides, the CDR3 is TGTGCCTGGAGTGTACGGAGGGTCGGAAACACCATATATTTT.